Each of the 14 T cell receptor beta chains below was sequenced from the same sample in a study of blood T cell repertoires in COVID-19. The repertoire was sequenced with immunoSEQ multiplex PCR; TCRdb's copy has only in-frame clones and lacks some. This table holds about 250,000 clones, roughly nine tenths found once. The sample consisted of PBMCs or T cells enriched from blood (not recorded which). Source of these receptors: a woman under 30 who had recovered from COVID-19.

The CDR3 loop is CAWSGASGDTDTQYF. The CDR3, as DNA: TGTGCCTGGAGTGGGGCTAGCGGGGACACAGATACGCAGTATTTT. The J gene is TRBJ2-3, the V gene TRBV30, with 9 bases identical to TRBD2. The CDR3 runs to 15 residues. V lost 1 base and J lost 2; bases outside the gene matches: 4. Per germline, CDR1 GTSNPN and CDR2 SVGIG (reference sequence). Filled out from reference TRBV30 and TRBJ2-3, the complete variable domain reads SQTIHQWPATLVQPVGSPLSLECTVEGTSNPNLYWYRQAAGRGLQLLFYSVGIGQISSEVPQNLSASRPQDRQFILSSKKLLLSDSGFYLCAWSGASGDTDTQYFGPGTRLTVL.

This sequence joins TRBV11-2 and TRBJ1-1, with 7 bases identical to TRBD1. The CDR3 runs to 16 residues. Germline V gene sequence: CDR1 SGHAT, CDR2 FQNNGV. The J segment lost 5 bases and the V segment lost 0 bases, leaving 9 bases of the junction unmatched. The CDR3 coding sequence is TGTGCCAGCAGCTTAGAGGAGAGGGGGCGCAGAACTGAAGCTTTCTTT. Protein sequence: CASSLEERGRRTEAFF.

This clone has more than one count but fewer than ten. The chain employs TRBV19 and TRBJ1-5, with 10 bases that match TRBD1. The trim removed 5 bases at V and 3 bases at J, leaving 13 bases unmatched. The germline V gene has CDR1 LNHDA and CDR2 SQIVND (reference sequence). This CDR3 contains 18 residues. In nucleotides, the CDR3 is TGTGCCAGTAGTGTCCAAGGCCCCGGGACAGGGGACAATCAGCCCCAGCATTTT. It specifies CASSVQGPGTGDNQPQHF.

This rearrangement joins TRBV13 to TRBJ2-4; 12 bases map to TRBD2. This CDR3 contains 14 residues. Trimming at V came to 5 bases and at J to 12 bases, leaving 8 bases not matched to a gene. Germline-derived CDR1 and CDR2 are PRHDT and FYEKMQ (reference sequence). Here the CDR3 DNA reads TGTGCCAGCAGCCCACGGACTAGCGGGGCTACTCAGTACTTC. The encoded protein is CASSPRTSGATQYF. Together with reference TRBV13 and TRBJ2-4, the CDR3 gives the full variable domain: AAGVIQSPRHLIKEKRETATLKCYPIPRHDTVYWYQQGPGQDPQFLISFYEKMQSDKGSIPDRFSAQQFSDYHSELNMSSLELGDSALYFCASSPRTSGATQYFGAGTRLSVL.

CDR3 coding DNA: TGTGCCAGCAGCCAGATACAGGGTAGTCACTCACCCCTCCACTTT. Translated, it gives CASSQIQGSHSPLHF. The chain employs TRBV3-1 (or the pseudogene TRBV3-2) and TRBJ1-6, with a possible D match to TRBD1 (6 bases). This CDR3 comprises 15 residues. The V gene lost 3 bases and the J gene lost 10 bases, with 16 bases spanning the gap. Germline CDR1 LGHDT, CDR2 YNNKEL (reference sequence).

DNA of the CDR3: TGCGCCAGCACCCTTAGGGACAGGGGAATCTACACCTTC. As protein: CASTLRDRGIYTF. V and J are TRBV5-1 and TRBJ1-2; 10 nucleotides match TRBD1. Trimming cost V 6 bases and J 10 bases; bases outside gene matches: 9. CDR3 length equals 13 residues. Germline V gene data show CDR1 as SGHRS and CDR2 as YFSETQ.

V is TRBV4-2 and J is TRBJ1-3; D is uncertain. Per the germline V gene, CDR1 is LGHNA and CDR2 is YNFKEQ. This CDR3 has 13 amino acids. V was trimmed by 1 base and J by 4 bases, leaving 5 bases between them. This chain's CDR3 is CASSQGPGNTIYF. The CDR3 bases are TGTGCCAGCAGCCAAGGGCCCGGAAACACCATATATTTT.

As for this clone: One end of the junction does not line up with germline, which may come from a read error. The CDR3 region has the DNA TGTGCCAGCAGTGACTCCCATGCGGGGGCGGATGAGCAGTTCTTC. Its protein is CASSDSHAGADEQFF. The chain employs TRBV6-5 and TRBJ2-1; D is possibly TRBD2 (7 bases). The germline gives CDR1 MNHEY, CDR2 SVGAGI. The CDR3 is made up of 15 amino acids.

The chain joins TRBV5-1 to TRBJ1-1; the D is unclear. V was shortened by 0 bases and J by 4 bases, with 7 bases between the two germline ends. CDR3 length: 13 residues. Germline CDR1 is SGHRS and CDR2 is YFSETQ. CDR3 sequence: CASSLGGSTEAFF. CDR3 coding DNA: TGCGCCAGCAGCTTGGGAGGGTCCACTGAAGCTTTCTTT.

The V gene is TRBV21-1, the J gene TRBJ1-6. TRBV21-1 is listed as a pseudogene. This CDR3 contains 16 residues. The CDR3 here is CASSAWRGLNGSPLHF. The DNA of the CDR3 is TGTGCCAGCAGCGCATGGCGGGGGCTCAATGGTTCACCCCTCCACTTT.

In DNA, the CDR3 is TGTGCCAGCAGCCCGCAGGTCGCAGATACGCAGTATTTT. Its protein is CASSPQVADTQYF. V gene TRBV9 combines with J gene TRBJ2-3, with D uncertain. Germline CDR1 and CDR2: SGDLS and YYNGEE. Trimming took off 4 bases at V and 4 bases at J, with 10 bases between the two ends. The CDR3 length is 13 residues.

This clone was seen a single time. This chain links TRBV5-4 with TRBJ2-2; D is perhaps TRBD1 (5 bases). The length of the CDR3 is 15 residues. The germline V gene encodes CDR1 SGHNT and CDR2 YYREEE (reference sequence). Trimming shortened V by 3 bases and J by 2 bases, and 11 bases separated the two germline ends. CDR3 sequence: CASSSGARNTGELFF. The CDR3 nucleotides are TGTGCCAGCAGCTCTGGGGCGCGTAACACCGGGGAGCTGTTTTTT.

This chain connects TRBV12-3 or TRBV12-4 to TRBJ1-5; D is ambiguous. Trimming took 4 bases from V and 5 from J, leaving 3 bases between them. This CDR3 region has 11 residues. The chain's CDR3 is CASSSYQPQHF. In DNA form, the CDR3 reads TGTGCCAGCAGTTCCTATCAGCCCCAGCATTTT.

The chain is built from TRBV15 and TRBJ1-1; TRBD1 matches 7 bases. Germline V gives CDR1 LNHNV, CDR2 YYDKDF (reference sequence). The CDR3 spans 14 residues. V dropped 1 base and J dropped 5; count of bases not matched to a gene: 4. CDR3 DNA sequence: TGTGCCACCAGCAGAGTAGGGGGCCATACTGAAGCTTTCTTT. As protein: CATSRVGGHTEAFF.